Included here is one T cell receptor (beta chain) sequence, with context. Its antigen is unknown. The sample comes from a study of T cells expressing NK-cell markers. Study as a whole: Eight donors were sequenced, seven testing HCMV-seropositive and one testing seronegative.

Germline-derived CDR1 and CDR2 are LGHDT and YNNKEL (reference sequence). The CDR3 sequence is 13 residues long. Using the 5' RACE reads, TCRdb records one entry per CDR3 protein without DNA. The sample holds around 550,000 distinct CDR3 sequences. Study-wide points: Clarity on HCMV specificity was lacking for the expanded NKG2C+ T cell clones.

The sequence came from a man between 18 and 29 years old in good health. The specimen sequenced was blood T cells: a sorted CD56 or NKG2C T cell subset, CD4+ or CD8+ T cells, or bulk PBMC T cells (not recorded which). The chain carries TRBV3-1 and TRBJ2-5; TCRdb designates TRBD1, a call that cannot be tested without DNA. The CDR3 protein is CASSRTLEETQYF.